The present entry profiles one T cell receptor beta chain with its context. This clonotype was seen repeatedly, ten times or more. The antigen this receptor binds is unknown. Per-base qualities were not stored, and no clone one base away is much larger. Reading from cysteine to phenylalanine, the CDR3 counts 14 amino acids. CDR3 DNA only is kept here, 42 bases in frame from base 1. The V and J ends are trimmed by 5 bases and 0 bases, leaving 8 bases between them. Library creation used multiplex PCR. TCRdb shows the sequencer as Illumina HiSeq 4000. CDR3 regions were amplified by Arm-PCR with iRepertoire HTBI primers to construct TCR beta libraries. Before sequencing, the PCR products underwent gel purification. The authors processed their data as follows. Across samples, 60 to 70 TRBV and 14 TRBJ segments were identified and used for gene usage analysis of CDR3 amino acid clonotypes. COPE and FqMerger were used to merge the filtered high-quality paired reads into contigs. BLAST was used to align contigs to the IMGT TRBV, TRBD and TRBJ reference genes, and CDR3 was defined following IMGT. Any clonotype with a frequency above 0.1% was classified as a highly expanded clone. Shannon entropy was used to measure repertoire diversity, and the Gini coefficient was used to measure V-J evenness. Public clonotypes were defined as clonotypes shared by more than one individual. The public reads were reanalyzed by TCRdb: fastp trimming at Q25, MiXCR alignment, in-frame beta chains only. Rows merge per CDR3 protein into single entries with the most common DNA and genes. The V and J calls shown here were made by TCRdb, not taken from the authors' results. The sample profile shows about 530,000 distinct CDR3 sequences; about 16% of them were found once. Roughly 25% of the sample lies in the top ten.

The sample's time point, from its label and the paper: newly diagnosed GD, antithyroid drugs for less than 3 months. For both TCR sequencing and RNA sequencing, RNA was extracted from PBMCs using TRIzol. The diagnosis of Graves' disease followed American Thyroid Association guidelines. Recruitment of patients was carried out at an endocrinology department in Xi'an, China. Each patient gave approximately 10 milliliters of peripheral blood, collected in an EDTA anticoagulant tube. Ficoll Paque Plus density gradient separation was used to isolate PBMCs, and no further T cell sorting was performed. An Agilent 2100 Bioanalyzer and agarose gel were used to assess RNA quality, and a NanoDrop 2000 was used to measure RNA concentration. These data originate in a study of regulatory T cells in long-lasting Graves disease (dated by TCRdb to the early 2020s). In the study overall: Antithyroid drugs had been taken for less than 3 months by newly diagnosed Graves' disease patients. Persistent Graves' disease patients were compared with newly diagnosed Graves' disease patients by peripheral blood TCR sequencing and RNA sequencing. The study was registered as a clinical trial and conducted in China. A total of some 33 samples were covered by TCR sequencing, comprising some 13 persistent and around 20 newly diagnosed Graves' disease patients.

Results and caveats for the whole study, not just this receptor: Only the TCR beta chain was sequenced and analyzed. Persistent Graves' disease patients showed lower TCR Shannon entropy and fewer highly expanded clones than newly diagnosed patients, suggesting clonal expansion. The small sample size was acknowledged by the authors as a limitation that may reduce accuracy. Persistent disease showed preferential use of TRBV28, TRBJ1-2 and TRBJ2-5, whereas newly diagnosed disease favored TRBV20-1 and TRBJ2-1. Peripheral blood alone was examined, since thyroid tissue, which constituted the primary lesion, could not be accessed. Patients with persistent disease shared more public clonotypes (approximately 2,500) than newly diagnosed patients did (nearly 1,000).

These records were also assigned to another study, of T cells in Graves' hyperthyroidism and ophthalmopathy. The second study reports: Graves' hyperthyroidism was defined as stable when no progression to ophthalmopathy occurred over 18 months of follow-up. The hyperthyroidism patients were between 18 and 65 years old and newly diagnosed, with a disease duration of less than 2 months. The study excluded patients with uncontrolled infections, other autoimmune diseases, pregnancy or lactation. Diagnoses relied on clinical symptoms, serum thyroxine and TRAb, thyroid ultrasound and orbital computed tomography. The first round of RT-PCR for the TCR CDR3 was performed with the HTBI primer set and the Qiagen OneStep RT-PCR kit. Most expanded thyroid clonotypes (frequency above 0.001) were also found in blood, which suggests that blood repertoires may mirror thyroid immune responses. Ophthalmopathy was separated from stable hyperthyroidism by a 13 V-J signature model, with over 85% sensitivity and approximately 84% specificity obtained in cross-validation and 80%/75% obtained in testing. In validation, progression to ophthalmopathy was predicted by the model with almost 71% sensitivity and approximately 78% specificity, a median of about 6.4 months before onset. A discovery cohort of around 100 patients, 43 with Graves' ophthalmopathy and 57 with stable Graves' hyperthyroidism, was used to find distinguishing TCR V-J signatures. An independent validation cohort of 18 to 20 hyperthyroidism patients and 17 patients who later progressed to ophthalmopathy tested prospective prediction of ophthalmopathy. The approximately 90 discovery patients were randomly split 7:3 into training and test sets. In several Graves' hyperthyroidism patients, the study also compared T-cell repertoires from thyroid tissue with T-cell repertoires from blood. Following sampling, methimazole starting at 30 mg daily was given to hyperthyroidism patients, and high-dose intravenous methylprednisolone was given to ophthalmopathy patients. The libraries were constructed in a second round of multiplex PCR and then size-selected and purified. Paired-end sequencing of the libraries was performed with 100 bp reads on an Illumina HiSeq2000. SOAPnuke was used to process the raw data, throwing out any read that contained adapters or uncalled bases, had a mean Phred below 15, or lacked an exact constant-primer or identifier match. High-quality paired reads were merged using COPE v1.2.5, and each unique nucleotide sequence was defined as a clonotype. MiTCR v1.1 was used to align the clonotypes against IMGT TRBV, TRBD and TRBJ reference segments. The analysis was restricted to V-J combinations with a frequency above 0.0001, which together covered just over 99% of the repertoires. A TCS score was defined as the ratio of F50 (clonal expansion) to E x V (chaos), with BLOSUM62-based TCRdist applied between CDR3 peptides within each V-J. Welch's t-statistics and random forest reduced fewer than 550 V-J features to 10 to 15, which were used in a naive Bayes classifier (R e1071). No statistical method was used to set the sample size in advance, and investigators knew the group allocation. According to the paper, TCR Vbeta CDR3 sequencing was carried out on around 140 peripheral blood samples, which came from more than 40 ophthalmopathy, under 85 hyperthyroidism and roughly 17 progressor patients.

This clonotype originated in a middle-aged woman with Graves disease. Donor details come from another sample of the same person, matched by shared clones. The chain was built from TRBV12-3 or TRBV12-4 and TRBJ2-1; the D gene could be TRBD1 or TRBD2, each one agreeing over 6 bases. The sample was peripheral blood mononuclear cells (PBMCs), taken at new diagnosis, from a patient treated with antithyroid drugs. The nucleotide sequence reads TGTGCCAGCAGTGGAGGGGGCTCCTACAATGAGCAGTTCTTC. It translates to CASSGGGSYNEQFF.